This T cell receptor (beta chain) was documented in a study of blood T cell repertoires in COVID-19. Study summary: The samples span acute and convalescent COVID-19 from the United States, Italy and Spain. In each case, the material was cDNA or gDNA derived from T cells, B-cell-depleted T cells, or PBMCs.

Methods used by the authors: Reference gene primer amplification gave estimated nucleated cell counts. Measured with immunoSEQ multiplex PCR; TCRdb has only the in-frame clones, and not every one. V, J and clone size derive from that table, while D and trimming were established from the DNA sequence. Of 200,000 to 300,000 clones listed, approximately 86% are singletons. The CDR3 runs to 14 residues. Trimming took 7 bases from V and 4 from J, leaving 14 bases between them. CDR1 MNHEY and CDR2 SVGAGI come from the germline V gene. The sample was peripheral blood. This TCR came from a man aged 60-69 years who had recovered from COVID-19. The chain employs TRBV6-5 and TRBJ2-1; maybe TRBD2 (6 bases). The CDR3 loop is CASNTRGGYNEQFF. The CDR3, as DNA: TGTGCCAGCAATACTCGAGGAGGGTACAATGAGCAGTTCTTC.